There are a few counts of the clone carrying this TCR beta chain. The repertoire was sequenced with immunoSEQ multiplex PCR; TCRdb's copy has only in-frame clones and lacks some. This sample has under 400,000 clones, with around 90% found just once. The data belong to a study of blood T cell repertoires in COVID-19. V was shortened by 2 bases and J by 4 bases, with 9 bases between the two germline ends. CDR3 size: 13 residues. Germline V lookup: CDR1 SGHDT, CDR2 YYEEEE. The clonotype comes from a woman aged 55-70 years with COVID-19, enrolled during active disease. Material for sequencing was peripheral blood. This chain uses TRBV5-6 with TRBJ1-2, with unresolved D. The CDR3 protein is CASSFKEGYGYTF. For the CDR3, the DNA is TGTGCCAGCAGCTTCAAGGAGGGCTATGGCTACACCTTC. Using reference TRBV5-6 and TRBJ1-2 for the parts outside the CDR3, the full variable domain is DAGVTQSPTHLIKTRGQQVTLRCSPKSGHDTVSWYQQALGQGPQFIFQYYEEEERQRGNFPDRFSGHQFPNYSSELNVNALLLGDSALYLCASSFKEGYGYTFGSGTRLTVV.